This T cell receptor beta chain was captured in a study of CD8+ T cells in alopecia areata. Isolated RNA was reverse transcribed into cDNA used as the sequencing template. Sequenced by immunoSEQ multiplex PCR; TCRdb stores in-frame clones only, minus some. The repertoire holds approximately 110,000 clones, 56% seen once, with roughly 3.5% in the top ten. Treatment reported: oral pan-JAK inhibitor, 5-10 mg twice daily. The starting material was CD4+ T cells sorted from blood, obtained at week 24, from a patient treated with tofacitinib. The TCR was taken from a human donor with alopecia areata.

The CDR3 bases are TGTGCCAGCAGTTACTCGAAGCTCTACGAGCAGTACTTC. Its translation: CASSYSKLYEQYF. This sequence joins TRBV6-5 and TRBJ2-7; D is uncertain. Per germline, CDR1 MNHEY and CDR2 SVGAGI. The CDR3 runs to 13 residues. V was trimmed by 0 bases and J by 3 bases, leaving 6 bases between them.